Reported below is one TCR beta chain. Its specificity is unknown. PCR used 60 Vbeta primers and 13 Jbeta primers. TCRdb's copy holds only in-frame clones and misses some; the assay was immunoSEQ multiplex PCR. Among about 140,000 clones listed, 88% were seen once. This sample was taken from a study of cytomegalovirus exposure and HLA in healthy donors. Study-wide points: Researchers counted 164 TCR beta chains as cytomegalovirus-associated. Sequencing likely produced, as an artifact, a cluster of highly shared sequence variants.

Per the germline V gene, CDR1 is MDHEN and CDR2 is SYDVKM. The CDR3 totals 14 residues. V lost 8 bases to trimming and J lost 2 bases, with 13 bases between them. The chain employs TRBV28 and TRBJ1-5; possible D gene TRBD1, 6 bases. This receptor was identified in a woman in her thirties or forties in good health and CMV-seronegative. Sequenced: PBMCs. The CDR3 protein is CASPGHPGNQPQHF. In DNA, the CDR3 is TGTGCCAGCCCGGGACACCCAGGCAATCAGCCCCAGCATTTT.